This T cell receptor beta chain was sequenced in a study of radiotherapy plus CTLA-4 blockade in lung cancer. Produced via immunoSEQ multiplex PCR; TCRdb's table is partial and in-frame only. The sample has about 83,000 clones; about 78% are singletons. This sample comprised peripheral blood, obtained from a patient treated with radiotherapy plus ipilimumab. The receptor comes from a human donor with non-small cell lung cancer who had a partial response to radiotherapy plus ipilimumab. Some clones in this sample may be carry-over from other donors' samples.

CDR3 bases: TGTGCCAGCAGTTCAGGGGGGAATCAGCCCCAGCATTTT. Amino acids: CASSSGGNQPQHF. V gene TRBV6-5 combines with J gene TRBJ1-5, with 7 positions matching TRBD1. V lost 4 bases and J lost 4; bases outside the gene matches: 1. The germline V gene has CDR1 MNHEY and CDR2 SVGAGI. This CDR3 spans 13 amino acids.